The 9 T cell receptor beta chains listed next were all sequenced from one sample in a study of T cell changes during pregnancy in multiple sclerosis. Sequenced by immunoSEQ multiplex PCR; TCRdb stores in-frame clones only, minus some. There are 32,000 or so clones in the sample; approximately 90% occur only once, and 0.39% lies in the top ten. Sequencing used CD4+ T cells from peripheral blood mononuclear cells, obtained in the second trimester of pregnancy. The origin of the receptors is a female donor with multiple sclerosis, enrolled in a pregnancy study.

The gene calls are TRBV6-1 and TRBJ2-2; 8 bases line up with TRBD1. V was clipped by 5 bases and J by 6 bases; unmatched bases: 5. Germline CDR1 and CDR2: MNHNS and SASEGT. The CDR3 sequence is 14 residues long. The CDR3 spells CASSRGQAAGELFF. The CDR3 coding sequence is TGTGCCAGCAGTAGGGGACAGGCTGCCGGGGAGCTGTTTTTT.

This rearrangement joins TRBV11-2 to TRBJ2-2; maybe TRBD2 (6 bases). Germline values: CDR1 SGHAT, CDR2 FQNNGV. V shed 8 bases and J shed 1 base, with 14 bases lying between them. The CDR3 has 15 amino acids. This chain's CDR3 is CASADLRGNTGELFF. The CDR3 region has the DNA TGTGCCAGCGCCGACCTGCGGGGGAACACCGGGGAGCTGTTTTTT.

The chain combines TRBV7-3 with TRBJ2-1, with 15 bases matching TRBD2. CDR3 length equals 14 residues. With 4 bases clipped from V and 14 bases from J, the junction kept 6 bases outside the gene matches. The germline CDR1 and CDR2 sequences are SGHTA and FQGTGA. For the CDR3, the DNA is TGTGCCAGCAGCTCAGGACTAGCGGGGGGGCCTGAGTTCTTC. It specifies CASSSGLAGGPEFF.

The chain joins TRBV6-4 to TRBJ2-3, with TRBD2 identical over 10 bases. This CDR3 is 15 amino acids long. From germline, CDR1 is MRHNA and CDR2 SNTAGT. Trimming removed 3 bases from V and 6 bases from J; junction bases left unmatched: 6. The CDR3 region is CASSEGGLAVDTQYF. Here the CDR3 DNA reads TGTGCCAGCAGTGAAGGCGGACTAGCGGTGGATACGCAGTATTTT.

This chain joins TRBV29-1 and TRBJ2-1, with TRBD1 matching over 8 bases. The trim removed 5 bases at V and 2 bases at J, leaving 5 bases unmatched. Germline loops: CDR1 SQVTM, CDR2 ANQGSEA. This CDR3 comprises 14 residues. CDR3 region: CSVLRDRTYNEQFF. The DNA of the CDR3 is TGCAGCGTTTTGAGGGACAGGACCTACAATGAGCAGTTCTTC.

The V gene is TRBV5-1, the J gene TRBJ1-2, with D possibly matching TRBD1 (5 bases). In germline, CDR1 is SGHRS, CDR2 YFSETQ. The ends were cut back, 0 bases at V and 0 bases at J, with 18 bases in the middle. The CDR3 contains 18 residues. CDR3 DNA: TGCGCCAGCAGCTTGGATTCAGGGTTCCGACGTACTAACTATGGCTACACCTTC. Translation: CASSLDSGFRRTNYGYTF.

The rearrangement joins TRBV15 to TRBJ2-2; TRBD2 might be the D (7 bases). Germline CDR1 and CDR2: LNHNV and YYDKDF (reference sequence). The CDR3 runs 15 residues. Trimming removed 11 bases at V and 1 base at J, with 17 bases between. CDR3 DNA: TGTGCCGCTGGGGGGGGACAAGTGAACACCGGGGAGCTGTTTTTT. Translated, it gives CAAGGGQVNTGELFF.

The DNA of the CDR3 is TGTGCCTGGAAAGCGGGACCCACAGATACGCAGTATTTT. It codes for CAWKAGPTDTQYF. The chain combines TRBV30 with TRBJ2-3; 7 nucleotides agree with TRBD2. Losses at the gene ends were 4 bases for V and 2 bases for J; bases not matched to a gene: 3. CDR3 length: 13 amino acids. Germline V gives CDR1 GTSNPN, CDR2 SVGIG (reference sequence). Together with reference TRBV30 and TRBJ2-3, the CDR3 gives the full variable domain: SQTIHQWPATLVQPVGSPLSLECTVEGTSNPNLYWYRQAAGRGLQLLFYSVGIGQISSEVPQNLSASRPQDRQFILSSKKLLLSDSGFYLCAWKAGPTDTQYFGPGTRLTVL.

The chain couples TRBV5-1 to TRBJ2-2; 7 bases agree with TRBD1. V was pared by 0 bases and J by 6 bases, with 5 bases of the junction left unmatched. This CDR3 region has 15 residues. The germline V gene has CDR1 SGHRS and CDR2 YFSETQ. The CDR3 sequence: CASSLGQGVSGELFF. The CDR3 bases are TGCGCCAGCAGCTTGGGCCAGGGGGTATCCGGGGAGCTGTTTTTT.